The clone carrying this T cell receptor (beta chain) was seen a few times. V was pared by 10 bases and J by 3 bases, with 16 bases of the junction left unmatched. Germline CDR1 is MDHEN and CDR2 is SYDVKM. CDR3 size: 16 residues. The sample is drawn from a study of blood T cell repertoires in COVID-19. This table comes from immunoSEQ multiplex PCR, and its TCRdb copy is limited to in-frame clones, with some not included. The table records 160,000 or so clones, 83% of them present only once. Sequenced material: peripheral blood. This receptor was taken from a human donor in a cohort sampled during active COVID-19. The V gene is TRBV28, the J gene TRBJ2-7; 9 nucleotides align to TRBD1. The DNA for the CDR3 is TGTGCCAACCTATCCGGGACAGGGCCTATTTTCTACGAGCAGTACTTC. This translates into CANLSGTGPIFYEQYF. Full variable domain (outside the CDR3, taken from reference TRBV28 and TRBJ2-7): DVKVTQSSRYLVKRTGEKVFLECVQDMDHENMFWYRQDPGLGLRLIYFSYDVKMKEKGDIPEGYSVSREKKERFSLILESASTNQTSMYLCANLSGTGPIFYEQYFGPGTRLTVT.